The T cell receptor (beta chain) under discussion was sequenced for a study of T cell changes during pregnancy in multiple sclerosis. The method was immunoSEQ multiplex PCR; TCRdb's version includes in-frame clones alone and lacks a portion of them. The sample has tens of thousands of clones, under 95% seen once. In the case of this clone: An end of the junction does not agree with germline; a read error may underlie this.

The germline gives CDR1 SSHAT, CDR2 FNYEAQ (reference sequence). This CDR3 is 14 amino acids long. V and J are TRBV7-7 and TRBJ1-1; D might be TRBD1 (5 bases). The sequenced sample was peripheral blood, obtained after pregnancy. This receptor was obtained from a female donor with multiple sclerosis, enrolled in a pregnancy study. CDR3 coding DNA: TGTGCTAGCAGCTTTTTTCTCAGGGTCGCTGAAGCTTTCTTT. This translates into CASSFFLRVAEAFF.